This is a list of T cell receptor beta chains from one sample in a study of cytomegalovirus exposure and HLA in healthy donors. The assay was immunoSEQ multiplex PCR, and TCRdb's table has in-frame clones only and misses some. The table has 120,000 to 150,000 clones, 87% seen once. The sample comprised PBMCs. Receptors originate from a man between 18 and 35 years old in good health and CMV-seropositive. Each CDR3 is given with its conserved first and last residue. The D gene is left open where the match is weak. Only some rows state a clone size, as once, few, many or a class for expanded clones.

v_gene	j_gene	abundance	d_gene	CDR3aa	CDR3nt
TRBV7-9	TRBJ2-1	.	.	CASSLKGMGASSYNEQFF	TGTGCCAGCAGCTTAAAGGGTATGGGGGCTAGCTCCTACAATGAGCAGTTCTTC
TRBV5-4	TRBJ1-3	once	.	CASSLGVHSSGNTIYF	TGTGCCAGCAGCTTGGGTGTCCACAGCTCTGGAAACACCATATATTTT
TRBV6-4	TRBJ1-1	once	TRBD1	CASSGRQGTEAFF	TGTGCCAGCAGTGGAAGACAGGGTACTGAAGCTTTCTTT
TRBV6-5	TRBJ2-7	.	.	CASSYGRAYEQYF	TGTGCCAGCAGTTACGGTCGAGCCTACGAGCAGTACTTC
TRBV6-1	TRBJ1-5	.	.	CASRQYSNQPQHF	TGTGCCAGCAGGCAGTATAGCAATCAGCCCCAGCATTTT
TRBV25-1	TRBJ2-2	.	.	CASSEELPGTGELFF	TGTGCCAGCAGTGAAGAACTGCCGGGGACCGGGGAGCTGTTTTTT
TRBV29-1	TRBJ2-7	.	TRBD2	CSVSGLAGGVYEQYF	TGCAGCGTTAGCGGACTAGCGGGGGGTGTCTACGAGCAGTACTTC
TRBV5-1	TRBJ2-1	few	TRBD1	CASSLLGQVQSEQFF	TGCGCCAGCAGCTTGCTGGGACAGGTACAGAGTGAGCAGTTCTTC
TRBV19	TRBJ2-7	.	TRBD2	CASSPGTSGAYEQYF	TGTGCCAGTAGCCCCGGGACTAGCGGGGCCTACGAGCAGTACTTC
TRBV6-1	TRBJ1-5	.	TRBD1	CASIRDRVNQPQHF	TGTGCCAGCATAAGGGACAGAGTCAATCAGCCCCAGCATTTT
TRBV5-8	TRBJ2-3	.	.	CASSSTVSRGDTQYF	TGTGCCAGCAGCTCGACGGTTTCGCGGGGAGATACGCAGTATTTT
TRBV5-6	TRBJ2-7	.	TRBD1	CASSAEQGQIYEQYF	TGTGCCAGCAGCGCCGAACAGGGACAGATCTACGAGCAGTACTTC
TRBV28	TRBJ2-3	once	TRBD2	CASSLLASGGGTQYF	TGTGCCAGCAGTTTGTTGGCTAGCGGGGGGGGAACGCAGTATTTT
TRBV27	TRBJ1-1	.	.	CASSLIGGANTEAFF	TGTGCCAGCAGTTTAATTGGGGGGGCGAACACTGAAGCTTTCTTT
TRBV28	TRBJ2-2	.	TRBD1	CASSLGQGAPGELFF	TGTGCCAGCAGTCTGGGACAGGGGGCGCCCGGGGAGCTGTTTTTT
TRBV6-5	TRBJ2-5	.	TRBD1	CASSDRGETQYF	TGTGCCAGCAGCGACAGGGGAGAGACCCAGTACTTC
TRBV30	TRBJ2-3	.	.	CAWSVTGGFTDTQYF	TGTGCCTGGAGTGTAACGGGGGGCTTCACAGATACGCAGTATTTT
TRBV5-4	TRBJ2-7	.	TRBD2	CASSGATSPTYEQYF	TGTGCCAGCAGCGGAGCGACTAGCCCAACCTACGAGCAGTACTTC
TRBV2	TRBJ2-7	.	.	CASSERGGPSYEQYF	TGTGCCAGCAGTGAAAGGGGGGGGCCCTCCTACGAGCAGTACTTC
TRBV28	TRBJ2-7	.	.	CASSHSGTLGEQYF	TGTGCCAGCAGCCATTCCGGGACACTCGGAGAGCAGTACTTC
TRBV13	TRBJ2-3	.	TRBD2	CASSPGGTTDTQYF	TGTGCCAGCAGCCCGGGGGGGACCACAGATACGCAGTATTTT
TRBV7-8	TRBJ2-7	.	.	CASSFRETGPEQYF	TGTGCCAGCAGCTTCCGGGAGACGGGGCCTGAGCAGTACTTC
TRBV5-4	TRBJ1-5	.	TRBD1	CASSDGQAGQPQHF	TGTGCCAGCAGCGACGGACAGGCGGGTCAGCCCCAGCATTTT